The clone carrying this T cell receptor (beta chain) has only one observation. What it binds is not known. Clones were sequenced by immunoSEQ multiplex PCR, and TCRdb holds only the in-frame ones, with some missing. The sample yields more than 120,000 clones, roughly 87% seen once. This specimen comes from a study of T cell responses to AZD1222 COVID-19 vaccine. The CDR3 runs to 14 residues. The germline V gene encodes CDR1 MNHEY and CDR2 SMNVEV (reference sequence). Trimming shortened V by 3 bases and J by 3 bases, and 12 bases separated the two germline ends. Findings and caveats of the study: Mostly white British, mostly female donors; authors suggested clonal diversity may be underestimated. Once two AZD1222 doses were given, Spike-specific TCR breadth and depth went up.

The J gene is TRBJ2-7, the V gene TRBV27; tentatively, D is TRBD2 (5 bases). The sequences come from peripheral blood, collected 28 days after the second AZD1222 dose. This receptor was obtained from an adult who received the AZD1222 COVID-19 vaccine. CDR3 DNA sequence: TGTGCCAGCAGTTTCAAGGCAGGAGGCTACGAGCAGTACTTC. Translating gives CASSFKAGGYEQYF.